This T cell receptor (beta chain) was identified during a study of resident and recirculating memory T cells in vitiligo (dated by TCRdb to between 2017 and 2018). In the study overall: For TCR beta sequencing, epidermis was obtained by shave biopsy from two lesional and two nonlesional sites, and PBMCs were also collected, from each of a few stable vitiligo patients. Without any cell sorting, samples were homogenized immediately before genomic DNA was extracted using the Qiagen DNeasy Blood & Tissue Kit. The human TCR beta sequencing tested whether specific clones in lesional vitiligo skin differed from clones in nonlesional skin and blood. Broad study findings and their caveats: Even within a single patient, overlap and correlation analysis found no significant repertoire overlap between any biopsies apart from each lesion compared with itself. Working out how much the T cell clones identified in the vitiligo lesions and the human Trm versus Tcm pools each contribute will require future mechanistic studies. TCR sequences were not found to be conserved across biopsy sites or patients, suggesting that different lesions are infiltrated by different T cell clones, a pattern described as private specificity. Clonality was not the same from one vitiligo lesion to another, and no unique dominant TCR clone turned up.

With respect to this clone: Its antigen is unknown. Within one base of it there is no much larger clone, and no base qualities were kept.

A patient's vitiligo counted as stable when the lesions had not changed at all during the previous 6 months. To count as stable, patients also needed to show no confetti depigmentation, which is a clinical sign of active vitiligo. Any patient who had received treatment in the previous three months was excluded. PBMCs were isolated from heparinized blood by Ficoll density gradient centrifugation and were subsequently flash-frozen. The CDR3, from cysteine to phenylalanine, totals 16 residues. Here the CDR3 DNA is all that survives: 48 bases in frame from base 1. TCR beta chains were amplified from genomic DNA with the immunoSEQ hsTCRB kit. The immunoSEQ service sequenced the TCR beta libraries on an Illumina MiSeq instrument. The source study handled its data this way. The immunoSEQ Analyzer was used to analyze the repertoire data. What TCRdb holds here is the immuneACCESS table cut down to in-frame rearrangements. Part of the clones is not present; checked against another copy, under half of the missing clones reflect an unresolved V gene, and the others are unexplained. V and J calls and clone size are those listed in that table; D and trimming were worked out from the DNA. This sample lists 70,000 or so clones; roughly nine tenths were detected once. The ten largest clones capture roughly 5% of the sample.

The chain joins TRBV21-1 to TRBJ2-3; the table's D call TRBD2 went unverified against the DNA. TRBV21-1 is annotated as a pseudogene. The sequence derives from a male donor with vitiligo. Sequencing input: blood. DNA sequence: TGTGCCAGCAGCTACTATAGCGGGGCGTTCACAGATACGCAGTATTTT. Translated, this gives CASSYYSGAFTDTQYF.